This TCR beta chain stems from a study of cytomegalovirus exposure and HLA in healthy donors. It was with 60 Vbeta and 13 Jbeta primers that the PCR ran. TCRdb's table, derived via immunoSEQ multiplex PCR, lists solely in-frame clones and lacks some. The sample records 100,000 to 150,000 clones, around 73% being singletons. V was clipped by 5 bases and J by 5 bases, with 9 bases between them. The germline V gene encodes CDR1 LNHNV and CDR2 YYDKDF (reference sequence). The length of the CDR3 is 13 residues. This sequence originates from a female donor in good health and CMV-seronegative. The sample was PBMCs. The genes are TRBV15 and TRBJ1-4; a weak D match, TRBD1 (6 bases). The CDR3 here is CATSAGENEKLFF. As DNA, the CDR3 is TGTGCCACCAGCGCAGGGGAGAATGAAAAACTGTTTTTT.